Presented here are 12 T cell receptor beta chains from one specimen sequenced in a study of T cell repertoires in cytomegalovirus infection. TCRdb itself ran the reads through MiXCR, one entry per CDR3 protein. The sample records around 800,000 distinct CDR3 sequences, about 30% being singletons. Their antigen targets remain unknown. The sample consisted of cultured CD8+ T cells from PBMCs, taken from culture after CMV antigen stimulation. These receptors originate from a human donor in good health (CMV status not recorded). Some clones in this sample may be carry-over from other donors' samples.

This rearrangement joins TRBV5-6 to TRBJ1-2; unclear D gene. V lost 0 bases and J 4 bases, leaving 10 bases between the germline ends. Germline CDR1 reads SGHDT; CDR2 reads YYEEEE. The CDR3 is 14 amino acids. CDR3 nucleotides: TGTGCCAGCAGCTTGGAGCTCAGCCGCTATGGCTACACCTTC. Its protein product is CASSLELSRYGYTF.

V is TRBV5-1 and J is TRBJ2-6; D gene unclear. Germline V gene lookup returns CDR1 SGHRS and CDR2 YFSETQ. Trimming removed 2 bases at V and 4 bases at J, with 22 bases between. The CDR3 runs to 19 residues. CDR3 sequence: CASSFSETSPEVGANVLTF. CDR3 in DNA: TGCGCCAGCAGCTTTTCCGAGACAAGCCCTGAAGTAGGGGCCAACGTCCTGACTTTC. Full variable domain (remainder filled in from reference TRBV5-1 and TRBJ2-6): KAGVTQTPRYLIKTRGQQVTLSCSPISGHRSVSWYQQTPGQGLQFLFEYFSETQRNKGNFPGRFSGRQFSNSRSEMNVSTLELGDSALYLCASSFSETSPEVGANVLTFGAGSRLTVL.

This chain connects TRBV19 to TRBJ2-7, with a possible D match to TRBD1 (6 bases). This CDR3 has 16 amino acids. CDR1 and CDR2 from the germline V gene are LNHDA and SQIVND (reference sequence). The V end lost 1 base, the J end lost 5 bases, and 18 bases lay between the germline ends. CDR3 in DNA: TGTGCCAGTAGTATAGTAGGGACATCCTACGCAGACGAGCAGTACTTC. Protein: CASSIVGTSYADEQYF.

The chain combines TRBV12-3 or TRBV12-4 with TRBJ1-4; no firm D call. V lost 4 bases, J lost 0 bases, and 15 bases lay in between. The CDR3 spans 17 residues. The CDR3 region is CASSSAGGDATNEKLFF. DNA of the CDR3: TGTGCCAGCAGTTCAGCGGGAGGAGATGCAACTAATGAAAAACTGTTTTTT.

This clonotype turned up a few times. The chain joins TRBV10-3 to TRBJ1-1; D unresolved. Between the trimmed V and J ends, which lost 2 bases and 11 bases, there was a span of 12 bases. CDR1 and CDR2 (germline): ENHRY, SYGVKD. This CDR3 has 12 residues. The CDR3 region is CAISERRREAFF. The CDR3 DNA reads as TGTGCCATCAGTGAGAGGAGGCGGGAGGCTTTCTTT.

The CDR3 DNA follows: TGTGCCAGCAGCCTTCCCGACATATACAATGAGCAGTTCTTC. Its protein is CASSLPDIYNEQFF. This chain connects TRBV2 to TRBJ2-1; unclear D gene. Looked up from germline, CDR1 is SNHLY and CDR2 is FYNNEI. This CDR3 is built from 14 residues. V was shortened by 6 bases and J by 4 bases, with 13 bases between the two germline ends.

The chain recombines TRBV7-9 with TRBJ2-3, with 8 bases identical to TRBD2. The trim removed 5 bases at V and 2 bases at J, leaving 9 bases unmatched. The CDR3 runs to 16 residues. Germline CDR1 and CDR2: SEHNR and FQNEAQ (reference sequence). The CDR3 sequence is CASSPSTGGDTDTQYF. DNA for the CDR3: TGTGCCAGCAGCCCATCCACGGGGGGGGACACAGATACGCAGTATTTT.

This clonotype was picked up a small number of times. This chain links TRBV6-1 with TRBJ1-5, with 7 nucleotides matching TRBD1. The germline V gene has CDR1 MNHNS and CDR2 SASEGT. This CDR3 is built from 16 residues. J lost 5 bases, V lost 4 bases, and 11 bases had no gene match. CDR3 nucleotide sequence: TGTGCCAGCAGTGGAACAGGGGAGTGGTGGGATCAGCCCCAGCATTTT. It encodes CASSGTGEWWDQPQHF.

This clonotype was observed a handful of times. V and J are TRBV12-3 or TRBV12-4 and TRBJ2-7, with unresolved D. The CDR3 consists of 14 residues. Trimming removed 7 bases from V and 2 bases from J, with 15 bases in between. CDR3 sequence: CASTVGFYTYEQYF. In DNA form, the CDR3 reads TGTGCCAGCACCGTAGGTTTCTACACCTACGAGCAGTACTTC.

The CDR3 protein is CASSQEGRGGQPQHF. CDR3 DNA sequence: TGTGCCAGCAGCCAAGAGGGCAGGGGGGGGCAGCCCCAGCATTTT. The J gene is TRBJ1-5, the V gene TRBV4-2; 7 bases line up with TRBD1. The CDR3 runs to 15 residues. V was clipped by 0 bases and J by 7 bases; unmatched bases: 6. Germline V CDR1 and CDR2: LGHNA, YNFKEQ.

The chain recombines TRBV29-1 with TRBJ2-1, with D uncertain. The germline V gene has CDR1 SQVTM and CDR2 ANQGSEA. The CDR3 has 12 residues. V lost 3 bases, J lost 0 bases, and 3 bases lay in between. The CDR3: CSVDSSYNEQFF. Here the CDR3 DNA reads TGCAGCGTTGACAGCTCCTACAATGAGCAGTTCTTC.

Concerning this clonotype: Being one base from a much bigger clone, this may be a read error. The DNA of the CDR3 is TGTGCCAGCAGGTTTGGGAGGGGGGAGCTGTTTTTT. This encodes CASRFGRGELFF. The rearrangement uses TRBV7-6 and TRBJ2-2; perhaps TRBD2 as D (6 bases). Trimming shortened V by 6 bases and J by 8 bases, and 10 bases separated the two germline ends. This CDR3 contains 12 residues. The germline gives CDR1 SGHVS, CDR2 FNYEAQ.